This TCR beta chain was recovered during a study of T cells in Graves' hyperthyroidism and ophthalmopathy. The CDR3 contains 14 residues. Trimming removed 2 bases at V and 5 bases at J, with 13 bases between. From germline, CDR1 is MGHRA and CDR2 YSYEKL. Amplified TCR beta CDR3 regions derived from RNA transcripts. Carried out on the TCR CDR3, a first-round RT-PCR used the HTBI primer set. TCRdb re-analysed the multiplex PCR reads in MiXCR, keeping a single row per CDR3 protein. Of under 650,000 distinct CDR3 sequences listed, about 17% are singletons. This chain connects TRBV4-1 to TRBJ2-7; TRBD2 is a possible D gene (7 bases). The TCR originated in a woman aged 25-40 years with Graves' hyperthyroidism. Sequenced sample: blood. The DNA of the CDR3 is TGCGCCAGCAGCCAACCAAGGGGGGGGAACGAGCAGTACTTC. This gives the protein CASSQPRGGNEQYF.